This T cell receptor (beta chain) was sequenced for a study of cytomegalovirus exposure and HLA in healthy donors. Background on the study: HLA-typed donors were the source of around 77 million unique TCRs held in an early data release.

With respect to this clone: What it binds is unknown.

V dropped 3 bases and J dropped 2; count of bases not matched to a gene: 3. CDR1 and CDR2 (germline): MNHEY, SMNVEV (reference sequence). This CDR3 comprises 15 residues. Whole-study results and caveats: Some V segments (TRBV6-2 and TRBV6-3 among them) were excluded as indistinguishable. Later on, an analysis showed TCR association rates differing by HLA locus, with DRB1 the most and HLA-C the fewest.

The PCR employed 60 Vbeta primers together with 13 Jbeta primers. Sequenced by immunoSEQ multiplex PCR; TCRdb stores in-frame clones only, minus some. Of fewer than 250,000 clones listed, around four fifths are singletons. The chain has TRBV27 and TRBJ2-3; 9 positions agree with TRBD1. Sequenced material: PBMCs. The origin of this receptor is a man aged 40-49 years in good health and CMV-seropositive. The CDR3 spells CASSFRDRVTDTQYF. The CDR3 bases are TGTGCCAGCAGTTTCCGGGACAGGGTCACAGATACGCAGTATTTT.